These 10 T cell receptor beta chains were sequenced from one sample in a study of regulatory T cells in long-lasting Graves disease. Specified time point: newly diagnosed GD, antithyroid drugs for less than 3 months. Extracted RNA from PBMCs served as the source of the TCR library. Arm-PCR with iRepertoire HTBI primers amplified the CDR3 regions for these TCR beta libraries. TCRdb re-called the multiplex PCR reads through MiXCR, storing one row per CDR3 protein. In the table there are about 540,000 distinct CDR3 sequences, approximately 15% of which are singletons. A further study also used this sample, focusing on T cells in Graves' hyperthyroidism and ophthalmopathy.

This material consisted of peripheral blood mononuclear cells (PBMCs), taken at new diagnosis, from a patient treated with antithyroid drugs. These receptors were obtained from a man aged 25-45 years with Graves disease.

This clonotype came up a few times. The chain is built from TRBV29-1 and TRBJ1-2; 10 bases align to TRBD1. The germline V gene has CDR1 SQVTM and CDR2 ANQGSEA. The length of the CDR3 is 12 residues. As DNA, the CDR3 is TGCAGTGGGACAGGGGTGAACTATGGCTACACCTTC. This codes for CSGTGVNYGYTF.

This clonotype was recorded many times. This chain connects TRBV20-1 to TRBJ1-4; a possible D gene is TRBD1 (6 bases). The CDR3 extends over 13 amino acids. Germline V gene data show CDR1 as DFQATT and CDR2 as SNEGSKA (reference sequence). Trimming removed 5 bases at V and 8 bases at J, with 15 bases between. The DNA of the CDR3 is TGCAGTGCTGACCGGGGGGCGCGGGAAAAACTGTTTTTT. It yields the protein CSADRGAREKLFF.

This clonotype was found many times. The V call is TRBV12-3 or TRBV12-4, the J call TRBJ1-5; D uncertain. V was pared by 6 bases and J by 4 bases, with 16 bases between. The CDR3 covers 15 residues. This CDR3 reads CASSLTSDGNQPQHF. The DNA of the CDR3 is TGTGCCAGCAGCCTCACTTCGGACGGAAATCAGCCCCAGCATTTT.

This clonotype was counted ten times or more. The rearrangement joins TRBV2 to TRBJ1-5; D unclear. The CDR3 totals 15 residues. The V gene's germline CDR1 is SNHLY and CDR2 FYNNEI. Deletions cut 0 bases from V and 6 bases from J, with 12 bases between. The CDR3 region is CASSEATVGFQPQHF. CDR3 nucleotide sequence: TGTGCCAGCAGTGAAGCGACGGTGGGGTTTCAGCCCCAGCATTTT.

This clonotype came up many times. The CDR3 coding sequence is TGCAGTGCTAGGCTGGCGACAGAGACTGAAGCTTTCTTT. It encodes CSARLATETEAFF. The chain has TRBV20-1 and TRBJ1-1; a weak D match, TRBD1 (5 bases). Trimming took off 3 bases at V and 5 bases at J, with 13 bases between the two ends. The CDR3 sequence is 13 residues long. Germline assignment: CDR1 DFQATT and CDR2 SNEGSKA (reference sequence).

In its sample, this clonotype was seen many times. The chain recombines TRBV12-3 or TRBV12-4 with TRBJ2-3; D is unclear. Trimming took 3 bases from V and 4 from J, leaving 8 bases between them. This CDR3 is 13 amino acids long. Here the CDR3 DNA reads TGTGCCAGCAGTTTTGGGGATTCAGATACGCAGTATTTT. It codes for CASSFGDSDTQYF.

This chain uses TRBV10-3 with TRBJ1-1, with TRBD1 matching 9 bases. CDR3 length equals 13 residues. The trim removed 3 bases at V and 10 bases at J, leaving 6 bases unmatched. Per the germline V gene, CDR1 is ENHRY and CDR2 is SYGVKD. CDR3 sequence reads: CAISDLDRGVAFF. The CDR3 coding sequence is TGTGCCATCAGTGATCTCGACAGGGGGGTAGCTTTCTTT.

This chain joins TRBV3-1 and TRBJ2-7; D gene uncertain. V shed 0 bases and J shed 0 bases, with 12 bases lying between them. CDR1 and CDR2 (germline): LGHDT, YNNKEL (reference sequence). The CDR3 totals 16 residues. The CDR3 sequence: CASSQESAPSSYEQYF. DNA of the CDR3: TGTGCCAGCAGCCAAGAATCAGCCCCGAGCTCCTACGAGCAGTACTTC.

This clonotype was found many times. The chain couples TRBV29-1 to TRBJ1-6; D is ambiguous. The germline gives CDR1 SQVTM, CDR2 ANQGSEA. CDR3 length: 13 amino acids. V dropped 3 bases and J dropped 9 bases, with 12 bases sitting between them. The CDR3 nucleotides are TGCAGCGTTGAGCCGGGGTCGGGTTCACCCCTCCACTTT. It yields the protein CSVEPGSGSPLHF.

This clonotype was seen ten or more times. The chain is built from TRBV30 and TRBJ2-3; possibly TRBD2 for D (5 bases). This CDR3 is built from 12 residues. Trimming took 5 bases from V and 4 from J, leaving 10 bases between them. The germline V gene has CDR1 GTSNPN and CDR2 SVGIG (reference sequence). CDR3 sequence reads: CAWSLAADTQYF. For the CDR3, the DNA is TGTGCCTGGTCCCTAGCTGCAGATACGCAGTATTTT. The full variable domain, rest sourced from reference TRBV30 and TRBJ2-3, is SQTIHQWPATLVQPVGSPLSLECTVEGTSNPNLYWYRQAAGRGLQLLFYSVGIGQISSEVPQNLSASRPQDRQFILSSKKLLLSDSGFYLCAWSLAADTQYFGPGTRLTVL.